This T cell receptor beta chain originates from a study of cytomegalovirus exposure and HLA in healthy donors. The CDR3 runs 13 residues. V gave up 1 base and J gave up 3 bases; unmatched junction bases: 0. The germline gives CDR1 SEHNR, CDR2 FQNEAQ (reference sequence). A remark on this clone: Its antigen remains unknown.

The PCR contained 60 Vbeta and 13 Jbeta primers. Only in-frame clones appear in the TCRdb table, and some are missing; sequencing was by immunoSEQ multiplex PCR. The sample records some 190,000 clones, 77% being singletons. Study-wide points: There were some public TCRs occurring in many donors, but most TCR sequences were rare.

This TCR was recovered from a woman aged 25 to 39 in good health and CMV-seropositive. The rearrangement uses TRBV7-9 and TRBJ2-7; 7 nucleotides line up with TRBD1. Input material: PBMCs. The DNA of the CDR3 is TGTGCCAGCAGCTTAGACAGGGGCTACGAGCAGTACTTC. Its translation is CASSLDRGYEQYF.